This T cell receptor (beta chain) was captured by sequencing in a study of STAT5B mutations in CD4+ large granular lymphocyte leukemia (dated 2022 in TCRdb). General notes on the study: Among healthy controls, the CDR3 'QG' motif was associated with a particular HLA allele. The study compared the TCRbeta repertoires of patients with CD4+ T-cell large granular lymphocyte leukemia against those of healthy blood donors. Flow cytometry on FACSCanto II or FACSVerse confirmed that purified fractions exceeded 95% purity among lymphocytes.

The immunoSEQ assay at survey resolution was used to sequence TCRbeta rearrangements from genomic DNA. From the authors' description of their analysis: In the TCR sequencing data, the lowest productive clonotype frequency that could be detected was 2.59 x 10-5. Only productive TCRbeta rearrangements, meaning sequences that were complete and in-frame, were kept for the analyses. Clonality for each sample was calculated as Simpson clonality in the immunoSEQ Analyzer version 3.0. Based on frequency, clones were grouped as very rare, small, medium, large (1-20%) or hyperexpanded (>20%). Generation probabilities were estimated with OLGA 1.2.3, V-gene circos plots were generated with VDJtools, specificities were searched for in VDJdb, and CDR3 motifs were identified with GLIPH. The clones in this table, taken by TCRdb from immuneACCESS, are in-frame only. Not every clone is retained; where verified, under half of the shortfall comes from an unresolved V gene, and the cause of the rest is unknown. V, J and clone size are those of that table, while D and trimming were read from the DNA. The sample yields over 30,000 clones; around 80% were counted once. The ten most abundant clones make up 7% to 9% of the sample.

Buffy coats from 35 to 45 blood donors, supplied by the Finnish Red Cross blood service, were used as healthy controls. All TCR-sequenced material derived from peripheral blood: patient blood samples and healthy donor buffy coats. Ficoll-Hypaque gradient centrifugation was used to isolate peripheral blood mononuclear cells. CD4+ cells were purified magnetically from the buffy coats of healthy controls. Genomic DNA was extracted using the Gentra Puregene Cell and Tissue kit, and a Qubit 2.0 fluorometer was used to quantify it. What the study reported, not specific to this receptor: Greater clonality appeared to be present in CD4-sorted patient repertoires than in healthy CD4+ repertoires, and the difference was retained after the putative leukemic clones were removed. Each patient's main leukemic clonotypes were private, but around 27% of these clonotypes showed up at low frequency in the non-leukemic repertoires of other patients. TRBV06-family usage was enriched among the top patient clones (8/27) compared with healthy controls (2/35). The data were not HLA-matched, and the relatively small sample size could explain the higher clonality seen in CD4+ compared with CD8+ T-LGLL.

Deletion took 5 bases off V and 2 bases off J, with a span of 12 bases between the germline ends. From the cysteine through the phenylalanine, the CDR3 covers 15 amino acids. Only the CDR3 DNA is retained, 45 bases long and in frame from the first base. For CDR1 and CDR2, the germline V gene lists SGHAT and FQNNGV. On this clone: Its antigen has not been determined. Within one base of it there is no much larger clone, and no base qualities were kept.

The sequence came from a human donor in good health. Sequencing input: CD4+ T cells from blood buffy coats. The chain couples TRBV11-2 to TRBJ2-2, with the D gene too uncertain to name. The DNA reads as follows: TGTGCCAGCAGCAGGCTGGATTCAAACACCGGGGAGCTGTTTTTT. Translated, this is CASSRLDSNTGELFF.